The 26 T cell receptor beta chains reported below all come from one sample, sequenced in a study of T cell responses to AZD1222 COVID-19 vaccine. Profiled with immunoSEQ multiplex PCR; TCRdb holds only in-frame clones, not every one. The sample lists around 140,000 clones, around 90% occurring once. The material was peripheral blood, obtained 28 days after the second dose of the MenACWY control vaccine. The receptors were sampled from an adult who received the MenACWY meningococcal vaccine as a control.

The V and J genes are TRBV7-8 and TRBJ1-5, with a possible D match to TRBD1 (5 bases). V lost 1 base and J 0 bases, leaving 16 bases between the germline ends. Germline values: CDR1 SGHVS, CDR2 FQNEAQ. This CDR3 has 18 residues. The CDR3 loop is CASSLVGRDSYSNQPQHF. The CDR3 nucleotides are TGTGCCAGCAGCTTAGTGGGCAGGGACTCCTATAGCAATCAGCCCCAGCATTTT. The full variable domain, in which reference TRBV7-8 and TRBJ1-5 provide the parts outside the CDR3, is GAGVSQSPRYKVAKRGQDVALRCDPISGHVSLFWYQQALGQGPEFLTYFQNEAQLDKSGLPSDRFFAERPEGSVSTLKIQRTQQEDSAVYLCASSLVGRDSYSNQPQHFGDGTRLSIL.

This rearrangement joins TRBV23-1 to TRBJ1-2; D gene ambiguous. TRBV23-1 is reported as an ORF; its role is uncertain. The CDR3 length is 12 residues. The ends were cut back, 10 bases at V and 7 bases at J, with 16 bases in the middle. The chain's CDR3 is CATHGPFGGYTF. In DNA, the CDR3 is TGCGCCACCCACGGACCCTTCGGTGGCTACACCTTC.

V and J are TRBV7-9 and TRBJ2-7, with 9 bases aligning to TRBD1. V shed 2 bases, J shed 2 bases, and the junction held 4 bases outside the gene matches. The CDR3 is 15 residues long. Germline CDR1 and CDR2: SEHNR and FQNEAQ (reference sequence). DNA of the CDR3: TGTGCCAGCAGCTTAAGTGGGACAGGGACCTACGAGCAGTACTTC. Translating it yields CASSLSGTGTYEQYF.

As DNA, the CDR3 is TGTGCCAGCAGCTTGGCCTTGGGACAGGGAGTCCCTGAAGCTTTCTTT. It specifies CASSLALGQGVPEAFF. The rearrangement links TRBV5-6 to TRBJ1-1; 9 nucleotides align to TRBD1. The V and J ends lost 0 bases and 6 bases, in that order; junction bases with no gene match: 9. This CDR3 is 16 amino acids long. Germline values: CDR1 SGHDT, CDR2 YYEEEE.

This clone was observed a single time. The chain has TRBV18 and TRBJ1-5, with unresolved D. CDR3 length: 14 residues. The germline V and J ends were trimmed by 2 bases and 3 bases, with 8 bases remaining between them. Per germline, CDR1 KGHSH and CDR2 LQKENI. The CDR3 reads CASSPSRDNQPQHF. DNA of the CDR3: TGTGCCAGCTCACCATCCAGAGACAATCAGCCCCAGCATTTT.

The chain combines TRBV19 with TRBJ2-6; D is uncertain. CDR3 length: 15 amino acids. Germline CDR1 and CDR2: LNHDA and SQIVND (reference sequence). The germline V and J ends were trimmed by 2 bases and 2 bases, with 7 bases remaining between them. CDR3 residues: CASSIKGAGANVLTF. CDR3 nucleotides: TGTGCCAGTAGTATAAAGGGCGCTGGGGCCAACGTCCTGACTTTC.

This chain uses TRBV12-3 or TRBV12-4 with TRBJ1-1; unclear D gene. V lost 6 bases and J 4 bases, leaving 12 bases between the germline ends. This CDR3 has 13 amino acids. CDR3 DNA sequence: TGTGCCAGCAGGCAAAGGGTGGGCACTGAAGCTTTCTTT. Amino acid sequence: CASRQRVGTEAFF.

The chain couples TRBV5-5 to TRBJ2-2, with a tentative D call TRBD2 (6 bases). CDR3 length: 14 residues. Germline-derived CDR1 and CDR2 are SGHKS and YYEKEE (reference sequence). Trimming removed 3 bases from V and 8 bases from J, with 14 bases in between. The CDR3 bases are TGTGCCAGCAGCTCGGGACTCTCGGGTGGGGAGCTGTTTTTT. Translation gives CASSSGLSGGELFF.

This sequence joins TRBV11-3 and TRBJ2-5; D not certain. V was trimmed by 2 bases and J by 7 bases, leaving 11 bases between them. Germline V gene data show CDR1 as SGHNT and CDR2 as YENEEA. CDR3 length: 13 residues. The CDR3 here is CASSLSGSGTQYF. The CDR3 coding sequence is TGTGCCAGCAGCTTATCTGGATCGGGGACCCAGTACTTC.

The gene calls are TRBV30 and TRBJ1-1; perhaps TRBD1 as D (5 bases). This CDR3 has 16 amino acids. Germline V gene sequence: CDR1 GTSNPN, CDR2 SVGIG (reference sequence). Deletions cut 2 bases from V and 1 base from J, with 17 bases between. The CDR3 bases are TGTGCCTGGAGTAACCCCGCGGAAGGGACGAACACTGAAGCTTTCTTT. As protein: CAWSNPAEGTNTEAFF.

The rearrangement links TRBV28 to TRBJ2-7; 8 bases are a match to TRBD1. Germline CDR1 is MDHEN and CDR2 is SYDVKM. Losses at the gene ends were 4 bases for V and 4 bases for J; bases not matched to a gene: 9. This CDR3 has 15 amino acids. The CDR3 sequence is CASSSPSGTGYEQYF. The CDR3 region has the DNA TGTGCCAGCAGTTCCCCCTCCGGGACAGGATACGAGCAGTACTTC.

V gene TRBV3-1 (or the pseudogene TRBV3-2) combines with J gene TRBJ2-7; perhaps TRBD2 as D (5 bases). The CDR3 has 18 residues. V was clipped by 4 bases and J by 3 bases, with 25 bases between them. Germline V gene data show CDR1 as LGHDT and CDR2 as YNNKEL (reference sequence). The CDR3: CASSPMRDPSRGYYEQYF. The CDR3 DNA reads TGTGCCAGCAGCCCTATGAGGGATCCAAGTCGGGGATACTACGAGCAGTACTTC.

This sequence joins TRBV30 and TRBJ2-7; no firm D call. The V gene lost 1 base and the J gene lost 5 bases, with 12 bases spanning the gap. The germline V gene has CDR1 GTSNPN and CDR2 SVGIG (reference sequence). This CDR3 is built from 13 residues. CDR3 amino acids: CAWSGWLDHEQYF. The CDR3 region has the DNA TGTGCCTGGAGTGGTTGGCTAGATCACGAGCAGTACTTC.

J is TRBJ2-1 and V is TRBV2; possibly TRBD2 for D (6 bases). V shed 4 bases and J shed 9 bases, with 22 bases lying between them. The CDR3 has 16 residues. Germline V gene sequence: CDR1 SNHLY, CDR2 FYNNEI. CDR3 bases: TGTGCCAGCAGTGGTCTACGGGAGATCGTATTAAGTGAGCAGTTCTTC. Translation gives CASSGLREIVLSEQFF.

The V call is TRBV6-1, the J call TRBJ2-1, with 8 bases aligning to TRBD2. The ends lost 2 bases at V and 12 bases at J; junction bases unmatched: 9. The CDR3 sequence is 14 residues long. Germline V gene lookup returns CDR1 MNHNS and CDR2 SASEGT. CDR3 loop: CASSERGLEKGQFF. The CDR3, as DNA: TGTGCCAGCAGTGAACGGGGACTAGAGAAAGGGCAGTTCTTC.

The sample holds one count of this clone. V gene TRBV7-2 combines with J gene TRBJ1-5; the D is unclear. The CDR3 has 15 amino acids. The V gene's germline CDR1 is SGHTA and CDR2 FQGNSA. Trimming took 0 bases from V and 0 from J, leaving 6 bases between them. CDR3 nucleotides: TGTGCCAGCAGCTTAGCACACAATAGCAATCAGCCCCAGCATTTT. Protein product: CASSLAHNSNQPQHF.

The genes are TRBV23-1 and TRBJ2-1; 11 nucleotides match TRBD2. TRBV23-1 is sorted into the ORF group, with uncertain function. V was clipped by 4 bases and J by 6 bases; unmatched bases: 17. This CDR3 has 19 residues. The CDR3 loop reads CASSPTSLAGGPGGNEQFF. Here the CDR3 DNA reads TGCGCCAGCAGTCCTACCTCTTTAGCGGGAGGGCCGGGGGGCAATGAGCAGTTCTTC.

The V call is TRBV28, the J call TRBJ2-3, with D possibly being TRBD1 (5 bases). In germline, CDR1 is MDHEN, CDR2 SYDVKM. Trimming took off 3 bases at V and 1 base at J, with 14 bases between the two ends. The CDR3 loop spans 16 amino acids. The CDR3 sequence is CASSLSAGARTDTQYF. In DNA, the CDR3 is TGTGCCAGCAGTTTGAGTGCTGGGGCTCGCACAGATACGCAGTATTTT. Full variable domain (remainder filled in from reference TRBV28 and TRBJ2-3): DVKVTQSSRYLVKRTGEKVFLECVQDMDHENMFWYRQDPGLGLRLIYFSYDVKMKEKGDIPEGYSVSREKKERFSLILESASTNQTSMYLCASSLSAGARTDTQYFGPGTRLTVL.

The V gene is TRBV13, the J gene TRBJ1-1, with D maybe TRBD1 (5 bases). V was cut by 2 bases and J by 4 bases, with 14 bases left in between. The length of the CDR3 is 15 residues. Germline V gives CDR1 PRHDT, CDR2 FYEKMQ (reference sequence). The chain's CDR3 is CASSLRRGTATEAFF. The CDR3 nucleotides are TGTGCCAGCAGCTTACGTCGGGGCACGGCCACTGAAGCTTTCTTT. The complete variable domain, with remaining parts taken from reference TRBV13 and TRBJ1-1, reads AAGVIQSPRHLIKEKRETATLKCYPIPRHDTVYWYQQGPGQDPQFLISFYEKMQSDKGSIPDRFSAQQFSDYHSELNMSSLELGDSALYFCASSLRRGTATEAFFGQGTRLTVV.

This chain joins TRBV24-1 and TRBJ2-1; D is ambiguous. Trimming cost V 6 bases and J 1 base, with 6 bases left between them. The CDR3 runs to 13 residues. In germline, CDR1 is KGHDR, CDR2 SFDVKD. The CDR3 here is CATSFGSYNEQFF. DNA for the CDR3: TGTGCCACCAGTTTTGGGTCCTACAATGAGCAGTTCTTC.

The genes are TRBV9 and TRBJ1-1, with D unclear. In germline, CDR1 is SGDLS, CDR2 YYNGEE. V dropped 6 bases and J dropped 2 bases, with 17 bases sitting between them. The CDR3 is made up of 15 amino acids. CDR3 DNA: TGTGCCAGCACCCGTGGCCAGGATTATAACACTGAAGCTTTCTTT. Translating it yields CASTRGQDYNTEAFF.

The rearrangement links TRBV11-2 to TRBJ2-1; 8 bases align to TRBD2. Germline V lookup: CDR1 SGHAT, CDR2 FQNNGV. This CDR3 is 17 amino acids long. V shed 3 bases, J shed 0 bases, and the junction held 7 bases outside the gene matches. This chain's CDR3 is CASSFGSGVSSYNEQFF. CDR3 nucleotide sequence: TGTGCCAGCAGCTTTGGTAGCGGGGTTAGCTCCTACAATGAGCAGTTCTTC.

The chain uses TRBV6-2 or TRBV6-3 and TRBJ1-4; no definite D call. CDR3 length: 17 residues. With 2 bases removed from V and 0 bases from J, the gap between germline ends came to 13 bases. CDR1 is MNHEY, CDR2 SVGEGT, per germline. CDR3 amino acids: CASSYTAPRTTNEKLFF. DNA of the CDR3: TGTGCCAGCAGTTACACCGCCCCCCGCACAACTAATGAAAAACTGTTTTTT.

CDR3 protein: CASSLGAGGSSLSNQPQHF. The DNA of the CDR3 is TGTGCCAGCAGCTTAGGGGCAGGGGGCTCTTCTTTAAGCAATCAGCCCCAGCATTTT. The J gene is TRBJ1-5, the V gene TRBV7-9; 8 positions agree with TRBD1. The CDR3 covers 19 residues. Germline CDR1 SEHNR, CDR2 FQNEAQ (reference sequence). The trim removed 1 base at V and 1 base at J, leaving 12 bases unmatched. The entire variable domain, with the rest obtained from reference TRBV7-9 and TRBJ1-5, is as follows: DTGVSQNPRHKITKRGQNVTFRCDPISEHNRLYWYRQTLGQGPEFLTYFQNEAQLEKSRLLSDRFSAERPKGSFSTLEIQRTEQGDSAMYLCASSLGAGGSSLSNQPQHFGDGTRLSIL.

The chain recombines TRBV19 with TRBJ1-1; D call uncertain. The CDR3 has 14 amino acids. V was trimmed by 1 base and J by 1 base, leaving 7 bases between them. Germline CDR1 reads LNHDA; CDR2 reads SQIVND (reference sequence). The CDR3 nucleotides read TGTGCCAGTAGTATAGCGGGCCCGAACACTGAAGCTTTCTTT. Translating gives CASSIAGPNTEAFF.

This clone has a single count. The chain has TRBV5-1 and TRBJ2-3; 8 nucleotides agree with TRBD1. The CDR3 consists of 15 residues. V was clipped by 6 bases and J by 2 bases; unmatched bases: 8. The germline gives CDR1 SGHRS, CDR2 YFSETQ. In DNA, the CDR3 is TGCGCCAGCATGCCGGGACAGGAATTCACAGATACGCAGTATTTT. This codes for CASMPGQEFTDTQYF. Variable domain in full (rest from reference TRBV5-1 and TRBJ2-3): KAGVTQTPRYLIKTRGQQVTLSCSPISGHRSVSWYQQTPGQGLQFLFEYFSETQRNKGNFPGRFSGRQFSNSRSEMNVSTLELGDSALYLCASMPGQEFTDTQYFGPGTRLTVL.